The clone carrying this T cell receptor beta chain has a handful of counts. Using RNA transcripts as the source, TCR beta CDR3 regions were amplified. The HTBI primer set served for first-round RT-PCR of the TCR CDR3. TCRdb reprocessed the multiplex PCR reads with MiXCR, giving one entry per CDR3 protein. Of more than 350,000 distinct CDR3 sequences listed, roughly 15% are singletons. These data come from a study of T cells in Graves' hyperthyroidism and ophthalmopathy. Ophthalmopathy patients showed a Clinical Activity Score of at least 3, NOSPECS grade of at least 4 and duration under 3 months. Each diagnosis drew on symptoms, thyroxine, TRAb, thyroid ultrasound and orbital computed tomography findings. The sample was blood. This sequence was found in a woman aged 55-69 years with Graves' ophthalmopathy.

The CDR3 loop reads CASSQEPVRGMGNTEAFF. The CDR3 region has the DNA TGCGCCAGCAGCCAAGAGCCTGTGAGGGGGATGGGGAACACTGAAGCTTTCTTT. The V call is TRBV4-1, the J call TRBJ1-1; possibly TRBD1 for D (6 bases). Germline values: CDR1 MGHRA, CDR2 YSYEKL. Trimming shortened V by 0 bases and J by 1 base, and 18 bases separated the two germline ends. The CDR3 is 18 amino acids.